This T cell receptor (beta chain) was recovered during a study of blood T cell repertoires in COVID-19. CDR1 is MNHEY and CDR2 is SVGAGI in the germline V gene. Trimming pared 6 bases from V and 4 bases from J, leaving 11 bases between. This CDR3 spans 13 amino acids. Sequenced by immunoSEQ multiplex PCR; TCRdb stores in-frame clones only, minus some. Here the sample spans around 190,000 clones, around 77% being singletons. Sequencing was done on a sample of peripheral blood. This clonotype was obtained from a man aged 70-80 years with active or convalescent COVID-19. The chain joins TRBV6-5 to TRBJ2-3, with TRBD1 as a possible D gene (6 bases). The CDR3 DNA reads as TGTGCCAGCAGGCAAACAGGGCCAGATACGCAGTATTTT. It encodes CASRQTGPDTQYF.